The 32 T cell receptor beta chains below were found in one sample sequenced in a study of identical twins. TCRdb passed the 5' RACE reads through MiXCR, listing each CDR3 protein once. The sample consists of 400,000 to 550,000 distinct CDR3 sequences, about 20% of them appearing once. Separately, the same data were catalogued under a study of T cells expressing NK-cell markers.

The sample was CD4+ T cells sorted from blood. These receptor sequences come from a woman between 18 and 29 years old in good health.

The gene calls are TRBV20-1 and TRBJ2-5; possibly TRBD2 for D (7 bases). V lost 6 bases, J lost 6 bases, and 14 bases lay in between. Germline V CDR1 and CDR2: DFQATT, SNEGSKA (reference sequence). The CDR3 loop spans 12 amino acids. For the CDR3, the DNA is TGCAGTGCCCCGGAGGGGGGGAAGACCCAGTACTTC. Residues: CSAPEGGKTQYF.

This clonotype was found many times. This rearrangement joins TRBV5-1 to TRBJ2-1; D is possibly TRBD2 (5 bases). V dropped 5 bases and J dropped 5 bases, with 11 bases sitting between them. The CDR3 spans 13 residues. CDR1 SGHRS and CDR2 YFSETQ come from the germline V gene. The CDR3 here is CASSPGGNNEQFF. Here the CDR3 DNA reads TGCGCCAGCAGTCCCGGAGGTAACAATGAGCAGTTCTTC.

This clonotype was picked up many times. The chain combines TRBV6-5 with TRBJ1-1; D is ambiguous. Trimming shortened V by 0 bases and J by 4 bases, and 9 bases separated the two germline ends. The CDR3 is 14 amino acids. Germline V gene lookup returns CDR1 MNHEY and CDR2 SVGAGI. The CDR3 loop is CASSYSGRGTEAFF. The CDR3 coding sequence is TGTGCCAGCAGTTACTCGGGCCGGGGCACTGAAGCTTTCTTT.

The V call is TRBV4-3, the J call TRBJ2-1, with 7 bases aligning to TRBD2. The J segment lost 3 bases and the V segment lost 1 base, leaving 3 bases of the junction unmatched. The CDR3 has 15 amino acids. Germline V gene data show CDR1 as LGHNA and CDR2 as YSLEER. CDR3 protein: CASSQGAGIYNEQFF. CDR3 nucleotides: TGCGCCAGCAGCCAAGGAGCGGGGATCTACAATGAGCAGTTCTTC.

The genes are TRBV11-2 and TRBJ2-1; 8 positions match TRBD1. J was trimmed by 2 bases and V by 3 bases; bases with no gene match: 9. Germline V CDR1 and CDR2: SGHAT, FQNNGV. The CDR3 spans 17 residues. The DNA for the CDR3 is TGTGCCAGCAGCTTGTCCCGGGACAGGCGCACCTACAATGAGCAGTTCTTC. Its protein product is CASSLSRDRRTYNEQFF.

In this sample, this clonotype turned up a few times. The genes are TRBV6-5 and TRBJ1-6; D perhaps matches TRBD1 (6 bases). Germline V CDR1 and CDR2: MNHEY, SVGAGI. Trimming took 2 bases from V and 6 from J, leaving 11 bases between them. The CDR3 runs 15 residues. CDR3 sequence: CASSYRQGSNSPLHF. The CDR3 nucleotides read TGTGCCAGCAGTTACCGTCAGGGGAGTAATTCACCCCTCCACTTT.

The chain couples TRBV20-1 to TRBJ2-7; D call uncertain. Trimming cost V 0 bases and J 1 base, with 13 bases left between them. The CDR3 extends over 15 amino acids. Germline CDR1 is DFQATT and CDR2 is SNEGSKA (reference sequence). The CDR3 spells CSARDPRTASYEQYF. The CDR3 region has the DNA TGCAGTGCTAGAGATCCCAGAACTGCGTCCTACGAGCAGTACTTC.

The sample holds a few counts of this clonotype. The rearrangement joins TRBV7-8 to TRBJ2-1, with D uncertain. CDR1 is SGHVS, CDR2 FQNEAQ, per germline. The CDR3 totals 18 residues. The V end lost 5 bases, the J end lost 4 bases, and 24 bases lay between the germline ends. CDR3 sequence (DNA): TGTGCCAGCAGCCGCCCTCCAGCCGGCGGAATGTGGTACAATGAGCAGTTCTTC. Translated, it gives CASSRPPAGGMWYNEQFF.

This clonotype was observed at least ten times. V gene TRBV11-2 combines with J gene TRBJ1-4; D gene unclear. Germline V gene lookup returns CDR1 SGHAT and CDR2 FQNNGV. Trimming removed 4 bases at V and 8 bases at J, with 8 bases between. The CDR3 contains 12 residues. Here the CDR3 reads CASSYTGEKLFF. The CDR3 nucleotides are TGTGCCAGCAGCTACACGGGGGAAAAACTGTTTTTT.

Notes on this clonotype: One end of the junction varies from germline; a read error may be responsible. The chain couples TRBV7-7 to TRBJ1-4; D possibly corresponds to TRBD1 (5 bases). The length of the CDR3 is 15 residues. CDR1 is SSHAT, CDR2 FNYEAQ, per germline (reference sequence). The CDR3, as DNA: TGTGCTAGCAGCTTAGGACAATCAACTAATGAAAAACTGTTTTTT. Residues: CASSLGQSTNEKLFF.

The chain joins TRBV20-1 to TRBJ1-1; TRBD1 aligns across 9 bases. This CDR3 region has 15 residues. Per germline, CDR1 DFQATT and CDR2 SNEGSKA (reference sequence). Trimming removed 5 bases from V and 4 bases from J; junction bases left unmatched: 11. CDR3: CSAQPGQGWSTEAFF. CDR3 coding DNA: TGCAGTGCTCAGCCGGGACAGGGATGGAGCACTGAAGCTTTCTTT.

This clonotype was recorded many times. The V and J genes are TRBV29-1 and TRBJ2-7; tentatively, D is TRBD1 (5 bases). Germline CDR1 is SQVTM and CDR2 is ANQGSEA. V was cut by 6 bases and J by 5 bases, with 20 bases left in between. This CDR3 is built from 14 residues. The CDR3 bases are TGCAGCGTCTACGAACAGCCAGACAGCCACGAGCAGTACTTC. Its translation is CSVYEQPDSHEQYF.

The rearrangement links TRBV5-1 to TRBJ2-1, with D possibly matching TRBD2 (7 bases). Germline CDR1 and CDR2: SGHRS and YFSETQ. The CDR3 runs to 12 residues. V dropped 5 bases and J dropped 8 bases, with 11 bases sitting between them. CDR3 DNA sequence: TGCGCCAGCAGAGGGGGGGCCGATGAGCAGTTCTTC. Its protein product is CASRGGADEQFF.

This rearrangement joins TRBV12-3 or TRBV12-4 to TRBJ2-2; weak D call: TRBD1 (5 bases). Between the trimmed V and J ends, which lost 3 bases and 6 bases, there was a span of 8 bases. The CDR3 covers 13 residues. The CDR3 reads CASSFQGAGELFF. CDR3 in DNA: TGTGCCAGCAGTTTTCAGGGTGCCGGGGAGCTGTTTTTT.

The genes are TRBV5-1 and TRBJ2-7; D is tentatively TRBD1 or TRBD2 (5 bases each). The length of the CDR3 is 18 residues. Germline CDR1 is SGHRS and CDR2 is YFSETQ. Trimming removed 2 bases at V and 0 bases at J, with 21 bases between. The CDR3 protein is CASSLGGMGDGSSYEQYF. The CDR3 nucleotides read TGCGCCAGCAGCTTAGGAGGAATGGGGGACGGCAGCTCCTACGAGCAGTACTTC.

This chain connects TRBV13 to TRBJ2-7, with 7 bases that match TRBD2. Germline V lookup: CDR1 PRHDT, CDR2 FYEKMQ (reference sequence). The CDR3 length is 16 residues. The ends lost 5 bases at V and 5 bases at J; junction bases unmatched: 15. The CDR3 DNA reads as TGTGCCAGCAGCCTGCTCATCCGGGAGGCGTCCCACGAGCAGTACTTC. Residues: CASSLLIREASHEQYF. The entire variable domain, with the rest obtained from reference TRBV13 and TRBJ2-7, is as follows: AAGVIQSPRHLIKEKRETATLKCYPIPRHDTVYWYQQGPGQDPQFLISFYEKMQSDKGSIPDRFSAQQFSDYHSELNMSSLELGDSALYFCASSLLIREASHEQYFGPGTRLTVT.

The chain combines TRBV5-5 with TRBJ1-6, with D uncertain. The CDR3 is 14 amino acids. Per the germline V gene, CDR1 is SGHKS and CDR2 is YYEKEE (reference sequence). The ends were cut back, 2 bases at V and 7 bases at J, with 10 bases in the middle. The CDR3 coding sequence is TGTGCCAGCAGCTTTGGCCTGCTAAATTCACCCCTCCACTTT. This gives the protein CASSFGLLNSPLHF.

This clonotype came up many times. The V and J genes are TRBV12-3 or TRBV12-4 and TRBJ2-5, with D hard to call. The V and J ends lost 5 bases and 5 bases respectively, with 18 bases between them. The CDR3 contains 15 residues. DNA for the CDR3: TGTGCCAGCAGTCGACTCCGTAGGAGCCGGGAGACCCAGTACTTC. Amino acids: CASSRLRRSRETQYF.

This clonotype was detected many times. The chain couples TRBV7-2 to TRBJ2-5; 13 bases line up with TRBD2. V lost 6 bases and J lost 6; bases outside the gene matches: 10. The CDR3 extends over 16 amino acids. Germline V CDR1 and CDR2: SGHTA, FQGNSA. The CDR3 here is CASRHRVTSGRQTQYF. CDR3 DNA sequence: TGTGCCAGCAGACATAGGGTGACTAGCGGGAGGCAGACCCAGTACTTC.

This clonotype was recorded a few times. This chain joins TRBV20-1 and TRBJ1-2, with TRBD1 as a possible D gene (5 bases). V was shortened by 6 bases and J by 10 bases, with 12 bases between the two germline ends. Germline CDR1 and CDR2: DFQATT and SNEGSKA (reference sequence). The CDR3 extends over 10 amino acids. CDR3 sequence: CSARDVVYTF. The DNA of the CDR3 is TGCAGTGCCCGGGACGTGGTCTACACCTTC.

The gene calls are TRBV27 and TRBJ1-1; 7 bases map to TRBD1. The CDR3 runs 14 residues. Trimming cost V 7 bases and J 1 base; bases outside gene matches: 6. Germline V CDR1 and CDR2: MNHEY, SMNVEV (reference sequence). The CDR3 DNA is TGTGCCAGCACCGCCGACAGGGAGAACACTGAAGCTTTCTTT. It encodes CASTADRENTEAFF.

The chain couples TRBV12-3 or TRBV12-4 to TRBJ2-7; 9 positions agree with TRBD1. The CDR3 length is 15 residues. Trimming removed 3 bases from V and 3 bases from J; junction bases left unmatched: 6. CDR3 bases: TGTGCCAGCAGTTTTAAAATGACAGGGGGCTACGAGCAGTACTTC. It specifies CASSFKMTGGYEQYF.

V usage is TRBV2 and J usage is TRBJ2-1; no firm D call. The CDR3 sequence is 12 residues long. Germline V lookup: CDR1 SNHLY, CDR2 FYNNEI. V dropped 4 bases and J dropped 8 bases, with 9 bases sitting between them. Here the CDR3 reads CASSVDGDEQFF. For the CDR3, the DNA is TGTGCCAGCAGTGTGGACGGCGATGAGCAGTTCTTC.

The chain couples TRBV6-1 to TRBJ2-2; 9 positions agree with TRBD1. This CDR3 has 14 residues. Germline CDR1 and CDR2: MNHNS and SASEGT. The V segment lost 7 bases and the J segment 4 bases; nucleotides outside the gene matches: 4. CDR3 loop: CASTGQGGTGELFF. CDR3 nucleotide sequence: TGTGCCAGCACGGGACAGGGAGGCACCGGGGAGCTGTTTTTT.

The CDR3 DNA is TGTGCCACCCGGGTCGGTTTGTACAATGAGCAGTTCTTC. Protein product: CATRVGLYNEQFF. The V gene is TRBV10-3, the J gene TRBJ2-1; D ambiguous. This CDR3 has 13 amino acids. The germline V gene has CDR1 ENHRY and CDR2 SYGVKD. With 10 bases removed from V and 4 bases from J, the gap between germline ends came to 14 bases.

This chain uses TRBV5-1 with TRBJ2-2, with D possibly called TRBD1 or TRBD2 (5 bases each). Per germline, CDR1 SGHRS and CDR2 YFSETQ. Trimming took 4 bases from V and 0 from J, leaving 13 bases between them. The CDR3 is made up of 16 amino acids. In DNA form, the CDR3 reads TGCGCCAGCAGCCCGGGACGCGGCCCGAACACCGGGGAGCTGTTTTTT. Residues: CASSPGRGPNTGELFF. Together with reference TRBV5-1 and TRBJ2-2, the CDR3 gives the full variable domain: KAGVTQTPRYLIKTRGQQVTLSCSPISGHRSVSWYQQTPGQGLQFLFEYFSETQRNKGNFPGRFSGRQFSNSRSEMNVSTLELGDSALYLCASSPGRGPNTGELFFGEGSRLTVL.

V gene TRBV12-3 or TRBV12-4 combines with J gene TRBJ1-6; D gene unclear. The CDR3 has 14 residues. Between the trimmed V and J ends, which lost 2 bases and 5 bases, there was a span of 7 bases. The DNA for the CDR3 is TGTGCCAGCAGTTTACGACTACATAATTCACCCCTCCACTTT. Translated: CASSLRLHNSPLHF.

The CDR3 here is CASSSLAGVGYEQYF. The CDR3 DNA sequence: TGTGCCAGCAGCTCTCTAGCGGGAGTTGGCTACGAGCAGTACTTC. The chain carries TRBV7-9 and TRBJ2-7; 10 bases line up with TRBD2. CDR3 size: 15 residues. Germline V gives CDR1 SEHNR, CDR2 FQNEAQ (reference sequence). Trimming at V came to 4 bases and at J to 3 bases, leaving 6 bases not matched to a gene.

This clonotype was seen at least ten times. The chain joins TRBV12-3 or TRBV12-4 to TRBJ2-7; D is possibly TRBD1 (5 bases). V was trimmed by 6 bases and J by 1 base, leaving 13 bases between them. The CDR3 is made up of 14 amino acids. CDR3 loop: CASRALAGSYEQYF. CDR3 nucleotides: TGTGCCAGCAGGGCCCTGGCAGGGTCCTACGAGCAGTACTTC.

The V and J genes are TRBV5-5 and TRBJ1-6; 7 bases align to TRBD1. Germline values: CDR1 SGHKS, CDR2 YYEKEE (reference sequence). The V segment lost 2 bases and the J segment 10 bases; nucleotides outside the gene matches: 6. This CDR3 has 14 residues. This chain's CDR3 is CASSFGQAGSPLHF. In nucleotides, the CDR3 is TGTGCCAGCAGCTTCGGACAGGCTGGATCACCCCTCCACTTT.

This clonotype has just a few counts. The J gene is TRBJ2-2, the V gene TRBV5-6; perhaps TRBD1 as D (5 bases). CDR1 and CDR2 from the germline V gene are SGHDT and YYEEEE. The V gene lost 2 bases and the J gene lost 0 bases, with 8 bases spanning the gap. The length of the CDR3 is 15 residues. The CDR3 sequence: CASSFGHTNTGELFF. CDR3 bases: TGTGCCAGCAGCTTTGGACACACGAACACCGGGGAGCTGTTTTTT.

Note on this clonotype: An end of the junction differs from the germline gene, which may be a read error. The V call is TRBV10-1, the J call TRBJ2-3; D not resolved. CDR1 WNHNN and CDR2 SYGVQD come from the germline V gene (reference sequence). CDR3 size: 14 residues. The CDR3 protein is CARSAIPSTDTQYF. DNA for the CDR3: TGCGCCAGAAGTGCGATACCTAGCACAGATACGCAGTATTTT.